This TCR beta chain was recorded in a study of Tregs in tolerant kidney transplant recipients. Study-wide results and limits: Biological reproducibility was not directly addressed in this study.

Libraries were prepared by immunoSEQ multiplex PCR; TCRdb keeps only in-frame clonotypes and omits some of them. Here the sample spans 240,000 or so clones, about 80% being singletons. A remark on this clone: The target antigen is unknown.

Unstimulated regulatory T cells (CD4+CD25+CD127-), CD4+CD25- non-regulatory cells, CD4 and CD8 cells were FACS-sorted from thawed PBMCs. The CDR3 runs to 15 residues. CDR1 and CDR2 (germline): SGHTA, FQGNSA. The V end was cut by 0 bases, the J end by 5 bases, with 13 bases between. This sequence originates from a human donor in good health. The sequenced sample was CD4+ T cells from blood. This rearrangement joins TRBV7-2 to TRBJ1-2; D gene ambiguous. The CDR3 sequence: CASSLAPSGSYGYTF. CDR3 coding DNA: TGTGCCAGCAGCTTAGCGCCTTCGGGTTCGTATGGCTACACCTTC.